The present T cell receptor beta chain was sequenced within a study of shared clonotypes between healthy human individuals. Turning to the study itself: Two female and a few male donors aged 18 to 49 were enrolled.

Notes on this clone: Antigen unknown.

Trimming pared 7 bases from V and 6 bases from J, leaving 18 bases between. Germline lookup yields CDR1 SNHLY and CDR2 FYNNEI. The CDR3 runs to 15 residues. General study results and limits: Donor scarcity curtailed the genetic and exposure-history diversity represented herein. Approximately 5.3% was the fraction of naive CD4 clonotypes found shared across four donors.

Generated by immunoSEQ multiplex PCR, the TCRdb table keeps only in-frame clones and is missing some. The table has about 2.5 million clones, just under 95% seen once. The chain links TRBV2 to TRBJ2-2; D is unresolved. The sequenced material came from naive CD4+ T cells from PBMCs. The subset: CD45RA+ positively selected. The sequence derives from a man between 18 and 29 years old in good health. Some clones in this sample may be carry-over from other donors' samples. CDR3 nucleotide sequence: TGTGCCAGCACCCTGCTTCGGGTCGCGGCCGGGGAGCTGTTTTTT. This gives the protein CASTLLRVAAGELFF.